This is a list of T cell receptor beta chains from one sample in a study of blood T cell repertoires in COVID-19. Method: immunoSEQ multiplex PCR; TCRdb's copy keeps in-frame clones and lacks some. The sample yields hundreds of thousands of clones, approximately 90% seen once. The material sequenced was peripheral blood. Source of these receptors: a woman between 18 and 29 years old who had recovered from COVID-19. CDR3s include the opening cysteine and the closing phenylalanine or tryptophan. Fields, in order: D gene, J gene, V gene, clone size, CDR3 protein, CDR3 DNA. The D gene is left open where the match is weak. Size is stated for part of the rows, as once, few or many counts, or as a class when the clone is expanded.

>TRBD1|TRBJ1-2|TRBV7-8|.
CASSEYRGNYGYTF
TGTGCCAGCAGCGAGTACAGGGGGAACTATGGCTACACCTTC
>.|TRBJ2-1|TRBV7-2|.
CASSLSHPAYNEQFF
TGTGCCAGCAGCTTAAGCCATCCCGCCTACAATGAGCAGTTCTTC
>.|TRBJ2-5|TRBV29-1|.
CSVFLFGTSLTGGETQYF
TGCAGCGTTTTTTTATTTGGGACTAGCCTCACAGGGGGAGAGACCCAGTACTTC
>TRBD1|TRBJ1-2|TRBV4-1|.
CASSQAPNTGGSYGYTF
TGCGCCAGCAGCCAAGCCCCCAACACAGGGGGCTCCTATGGCTACACCTTC
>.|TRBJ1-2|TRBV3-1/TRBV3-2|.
CASSPGRGGYTF
TGTGCCAGCAGCCCGGGTCGGGGGGGCTACACCTTC
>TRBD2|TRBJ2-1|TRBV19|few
CASSILLANNEQFF
TGTGCCAGTAGTATACTACTAGCGAACAATGAGCAGTTCTTC
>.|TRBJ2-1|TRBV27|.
CASSFYGNEQFF
TGTGCCAGCAGTTTTTACGGCAATGAGCAGTTCTTC
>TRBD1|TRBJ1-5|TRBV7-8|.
CASSSQTGANGNQPQHF
TGTGCCAGCAGCTCCCAGACAGGGGCGAATGGCAATCAGCCCCAGCATTTT
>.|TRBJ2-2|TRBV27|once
CASIVGGTTGELFF
TGTGCCAGCATTGTAGGGGGAACCACCGGGGAGCTGTTTTTT
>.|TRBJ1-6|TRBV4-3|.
CASSRSVREPPRALHF
TGCGCCAGCAGCCGCTCTGTTAGGGAGCCGCCTAGGGCCCTCCACTTT
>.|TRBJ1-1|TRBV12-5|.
CASGLVGGTEAFF
TGTGCTAGTGGTTTGGTAGGGGGCACTGAAGCTTTCTTT
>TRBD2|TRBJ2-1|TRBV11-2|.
CASSSLAGPYNEQFF
TGTGCCAGCAGCTCCCTAGCGGGTCCCTACAATGAGCAGTTCTTC
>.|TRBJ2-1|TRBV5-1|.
CASSLTGFYNEQFF
TGCGCCAGCAGCTTGACCGGGTTCTACAATGAGCAGTTCTTC
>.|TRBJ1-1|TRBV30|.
CAWSLWSMNTEAFF
TGTGCCTGGAGTTTGTGGAGCATGAACACTGAAGCTTTCTTT
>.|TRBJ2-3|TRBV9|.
CASSVELRTDTQYF
TGTGCCAGCAGCGTAGAGCTTCGCACAGATACGCAGTATTTT
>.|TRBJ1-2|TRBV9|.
CASSVVPAGEGGYTF
TGTGCCAGCAGCGTAGTTCCCGCGGGTGAGGGTGGCTACACCTTC
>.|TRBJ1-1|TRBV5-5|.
CASSRYAGGTEAFF
TGTGCCAGCAGCCGCTACGCGGGGGGCACTGAAGCTTTCTTT
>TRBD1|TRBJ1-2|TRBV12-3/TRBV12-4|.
CASSLGTGFGYTF
TGTGCCAGCAGTTTAGGGACAGGATTCGGCTACACCTTC
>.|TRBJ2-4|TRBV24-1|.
CATSDFPSDLAKNIQYF
TGTGCCACCAGTGATTTTCCTAGCGACCTAGCCAAAAACATTCAGTACTTC
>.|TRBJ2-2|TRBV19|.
CASSITGDTGELFF
TGTGCCAGTAGTATAACGGGGGACACCGGGGAGCTGTTTTTT
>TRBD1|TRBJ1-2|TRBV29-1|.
CSAMGTDSNYGYTF
TGCAGCGCCATGGGGACAGACTCTAACTATGGCTACACCTTC
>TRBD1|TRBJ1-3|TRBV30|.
CASDRQGTSGNTIYF
TGTGCCTCCGACCGACAGGGGACCTCTGGAAACACCATATATTTT
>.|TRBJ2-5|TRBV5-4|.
CASSLEQEGETQYF
TGTGCCAGCAGCTTGGAACAGGAGGGCGAGACCCAGTACTTC
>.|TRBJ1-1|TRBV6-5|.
CASRILRDNEKEAFF
TGTGCCAGCAGGATACTCCGGGACAACGAAAAAGAAGCTTTCTTT
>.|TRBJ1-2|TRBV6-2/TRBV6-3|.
CASSYRAGNPRGYTF
TGTGCCAGCAGTTACAGGGCAGGGAACCCTCGTGGCTACACCTTC
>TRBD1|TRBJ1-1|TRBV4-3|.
CASSQDMGQGVSGGTEAFF
TGCGCCAGCAGCCAAGATATGGGACAGGGGGTTTCAGGGGGGACTGAAGCTTTCTTT
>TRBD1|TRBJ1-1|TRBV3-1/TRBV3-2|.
CASSSRDRDTEAFF
TGTGCCAGCAGCTCCCGGGACAGGGACACTGAAGCTTTCTTT
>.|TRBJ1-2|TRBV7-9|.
CASSLEGENGYTF
TGTGCCAGCAGCTTAGAAGGAGAAAATGGCTACACCTTC
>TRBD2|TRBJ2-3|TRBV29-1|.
CSVTGTSDTDTQYF
TGCAGCGTCACCGGGACTAGCGACACAGATACGCAGTATTTT
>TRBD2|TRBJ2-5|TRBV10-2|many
CASSESITGGGETQYF
TGCGCCAGCAGTGAGTCGATTACGGGAGGGGGAGAGACCCAGTACTTC
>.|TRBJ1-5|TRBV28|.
CASGGAGAGNQPQHF
TGTGCCAGCGGGGGTGCAGGGGCGGGCAATCAGCCCCAGCATTTT
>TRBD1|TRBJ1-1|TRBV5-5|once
CALTGQGVITEAFF
TGTGCCCTGACGGGACAGGGGGTAATCACTGAAGCTTTCTTT
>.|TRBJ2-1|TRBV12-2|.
CASRLAVYRTAGDEQFF
TGTGCAAGTCGCTTAGCTGTATACCGGACAGCAGGCGATGAGCAGTTCTTC
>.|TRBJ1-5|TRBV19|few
CASTLMAIDQPQHF
TGTGCCAGTACTCTGATGGCCATCGATCAGCCCCAGCATTTT
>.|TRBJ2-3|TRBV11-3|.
CASSLGPSVGLAYTDTQYF
TGTGCCAGCAGCTTGGGTCCTTCGGTTGGGCTAGCGTACACAGATACGCAGTATTTT
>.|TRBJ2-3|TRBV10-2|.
CASSESTGGEDTQYF
TGCGCCAGCAGTGAGTCTACAGGGGGGGAAGATACGCAGTATTTT
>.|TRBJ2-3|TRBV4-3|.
CASSPPGPSASRTQYF
TGCGCCAGCAGCCCACCTGGGCCTAGCGCGTCGCGCACGCAGTATTTT
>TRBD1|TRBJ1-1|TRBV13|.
CASSFMTGSTEAFF
TGTGCCAGCAGCTTCATGACAGGGAGCACTGAAGCTTTCTTT
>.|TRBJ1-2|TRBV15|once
CATSRGGRGIYGYTF
TGTGCCACCAGCAGAGGTGGCAGGGGTATCTATGGCTACACCTTC
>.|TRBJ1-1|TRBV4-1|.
CASSHDAQGVTEAFF
TGCGCCAGCAGCCACGATGCACAGGGAGTCACTGAAGCTTTCTTT
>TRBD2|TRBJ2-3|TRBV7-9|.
CASSLGLAEPTDTQYF
TGTGCCAGCAGCTTAGGGCTAGCGGAGCCCACAGATACGCAGTATTTT
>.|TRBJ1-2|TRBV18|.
CASSHVEGYTF
TGTGCCAGCTCACATGTCGAGGGCTACACCTTC
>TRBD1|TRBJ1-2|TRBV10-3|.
CAISDYRGLSYGYTF
TGTGCCATCAGTGACTACAGGGGTTTGAGCTATGGCTACACCTTC
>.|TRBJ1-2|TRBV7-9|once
CASSREGQGAYGYTF
TGTGCCAGCAGCCGGGAGGGCCAGGGTGCTTATGGCTACACCTTC
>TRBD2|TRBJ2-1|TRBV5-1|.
CASSLGKRGIYNEQFF
TGCGCCAGCAGCCTAGGGAAGCGGGGGATTTACAATGAGCAGTTCTTC
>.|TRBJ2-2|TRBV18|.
CASSPLTPYAQLATNTGELFF
TGTGCCAGCTCCCCCTTAACACCGTATGCTCAACTAGCTACGAACACCGGGGAGCTGTTTTTT
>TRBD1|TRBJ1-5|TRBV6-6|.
CASSYSDRAGNQPQHF
TGTGCCAGCAGTTATTCCGACAGGGCTGGCAATCAGCCCCAGCATTTT
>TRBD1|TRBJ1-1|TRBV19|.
CASSIYRGSPFF
TGTGCCAGTAGTATTTACAGGGGGTCGCCCTTTTTT
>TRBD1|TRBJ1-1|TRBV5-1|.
CASSLPGGTEAFF
TGCGCCAGCAGCCTCCCAGGGGGAACTGAAGCTTTCTTT
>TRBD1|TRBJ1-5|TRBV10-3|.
CAISGLQGNQPQHF
TGTGCCATCAGTGGCCTACAGGGGAATCAGCCCCAGCATTTT
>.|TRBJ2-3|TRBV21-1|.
CASSKGLAGPTDTQYF
TGTGCCAGCAGCAAAGGACTAGCGGGGCCCACAGATACGCAGTATTTT
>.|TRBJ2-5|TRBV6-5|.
CASSTGLRETQYF
TGTGCCAGCAGTACTGGTCTGCGGGAGACCCAGTACTTC
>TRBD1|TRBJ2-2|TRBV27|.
CASSNLQTGGRTGELFF
TGTGCCAGCAGTAACCTTCAGACAGGGGGTCGGACCGGGGAGCTGTTTTTT
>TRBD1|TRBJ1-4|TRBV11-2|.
CASGIDRGVEKLFF
TGTGCCAGCGGGATTGACAGGGGAGTGGAAAAACTGTTTTTT
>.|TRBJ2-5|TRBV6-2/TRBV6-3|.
CASSPPSGYQETQYF
TGTGCCAGCAGTCCCCCCAGCGGATACCAAGAGACCCAGTACTTC